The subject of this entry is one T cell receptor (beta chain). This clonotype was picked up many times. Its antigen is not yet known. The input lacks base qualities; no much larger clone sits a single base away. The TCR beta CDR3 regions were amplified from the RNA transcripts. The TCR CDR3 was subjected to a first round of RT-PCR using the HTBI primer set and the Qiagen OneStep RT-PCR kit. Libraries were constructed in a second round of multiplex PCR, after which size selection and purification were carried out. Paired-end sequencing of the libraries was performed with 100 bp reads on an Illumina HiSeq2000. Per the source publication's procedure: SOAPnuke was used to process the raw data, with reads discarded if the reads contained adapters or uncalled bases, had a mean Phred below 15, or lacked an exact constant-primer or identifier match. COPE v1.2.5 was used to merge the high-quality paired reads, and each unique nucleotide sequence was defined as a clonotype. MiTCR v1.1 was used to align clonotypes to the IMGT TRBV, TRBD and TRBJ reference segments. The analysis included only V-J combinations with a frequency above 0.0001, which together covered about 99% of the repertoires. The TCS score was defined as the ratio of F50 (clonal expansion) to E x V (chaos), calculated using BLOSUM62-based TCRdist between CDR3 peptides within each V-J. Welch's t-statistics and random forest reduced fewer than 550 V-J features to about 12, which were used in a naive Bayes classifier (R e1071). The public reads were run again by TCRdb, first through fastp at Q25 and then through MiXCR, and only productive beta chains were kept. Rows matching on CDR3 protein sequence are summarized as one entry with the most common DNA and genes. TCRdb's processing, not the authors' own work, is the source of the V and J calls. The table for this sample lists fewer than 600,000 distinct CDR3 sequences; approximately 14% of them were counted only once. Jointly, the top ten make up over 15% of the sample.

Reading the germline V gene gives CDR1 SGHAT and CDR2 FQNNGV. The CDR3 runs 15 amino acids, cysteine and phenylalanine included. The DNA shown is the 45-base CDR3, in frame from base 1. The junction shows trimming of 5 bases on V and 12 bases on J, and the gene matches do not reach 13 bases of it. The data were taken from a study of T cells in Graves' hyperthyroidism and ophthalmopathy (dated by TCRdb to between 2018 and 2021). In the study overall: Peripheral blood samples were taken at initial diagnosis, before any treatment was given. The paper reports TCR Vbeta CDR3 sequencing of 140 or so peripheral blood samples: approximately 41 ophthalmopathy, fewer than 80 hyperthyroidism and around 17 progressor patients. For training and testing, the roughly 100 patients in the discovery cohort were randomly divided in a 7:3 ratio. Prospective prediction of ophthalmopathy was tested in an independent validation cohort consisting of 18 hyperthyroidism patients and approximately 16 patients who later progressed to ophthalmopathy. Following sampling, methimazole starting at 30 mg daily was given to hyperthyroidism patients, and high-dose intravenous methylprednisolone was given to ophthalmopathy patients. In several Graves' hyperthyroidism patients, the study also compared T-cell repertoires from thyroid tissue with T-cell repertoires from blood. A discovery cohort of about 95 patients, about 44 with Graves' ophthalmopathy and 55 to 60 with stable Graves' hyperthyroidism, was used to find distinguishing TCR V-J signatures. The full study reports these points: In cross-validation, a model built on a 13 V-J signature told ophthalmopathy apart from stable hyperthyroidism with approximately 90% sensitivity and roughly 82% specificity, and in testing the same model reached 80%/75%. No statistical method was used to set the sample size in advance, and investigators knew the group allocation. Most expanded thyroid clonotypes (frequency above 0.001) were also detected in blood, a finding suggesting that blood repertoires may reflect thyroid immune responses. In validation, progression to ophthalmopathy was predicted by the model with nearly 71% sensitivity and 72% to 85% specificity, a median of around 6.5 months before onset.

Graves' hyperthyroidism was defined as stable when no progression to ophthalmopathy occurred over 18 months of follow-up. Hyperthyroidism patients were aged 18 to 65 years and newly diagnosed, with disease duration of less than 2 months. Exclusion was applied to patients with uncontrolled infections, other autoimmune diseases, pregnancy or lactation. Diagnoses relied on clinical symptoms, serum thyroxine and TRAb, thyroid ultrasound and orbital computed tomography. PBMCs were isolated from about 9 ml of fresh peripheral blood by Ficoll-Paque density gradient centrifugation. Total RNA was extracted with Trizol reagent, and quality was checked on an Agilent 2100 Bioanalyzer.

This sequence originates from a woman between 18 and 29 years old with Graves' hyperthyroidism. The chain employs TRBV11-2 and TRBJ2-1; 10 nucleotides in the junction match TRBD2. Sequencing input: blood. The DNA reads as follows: TGTGCCAGCAGCCAAGGGACTAGCGCGCTTCGAGGGCAGTTCTTC. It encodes CASSQGTSALRGQFF.